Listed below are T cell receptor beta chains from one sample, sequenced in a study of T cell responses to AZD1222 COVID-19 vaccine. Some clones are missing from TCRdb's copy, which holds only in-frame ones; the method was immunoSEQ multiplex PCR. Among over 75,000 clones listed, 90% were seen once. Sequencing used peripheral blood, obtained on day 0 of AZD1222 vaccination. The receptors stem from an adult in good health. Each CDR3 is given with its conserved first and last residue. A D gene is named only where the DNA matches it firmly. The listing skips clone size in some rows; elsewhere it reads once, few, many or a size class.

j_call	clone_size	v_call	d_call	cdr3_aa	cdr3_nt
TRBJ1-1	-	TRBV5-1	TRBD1	CASRLDRANTEAFF	TGCGCCAGCCGCTTAGACAGGGCGAACACTGAAGCTTTCTTT
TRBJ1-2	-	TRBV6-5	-	CASSYGGNYGYTF	TGTGCCAGCAGTTACGGGGGTAACTATGGCTACACCTTC
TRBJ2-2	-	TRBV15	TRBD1	CATGQTGTANTGELFF	TGTGCCACCGGGCAAACCGGGACAGCTAACACCGGGGAGCTGTTTTTT
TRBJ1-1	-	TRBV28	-	CASSLVQGPEAFF	TGTGCCAGCAGTTTGGTCCAGGGGCCTGAAGCTTTCTTT
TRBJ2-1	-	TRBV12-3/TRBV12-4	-	CASSGSTVDEQFF	TGTGCCAGCAGCGGGAGCACTGTAGATGAGCAGTTCTTC
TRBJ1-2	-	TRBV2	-	CASSEAGGNYGYTF	TGTGCCAGCAGTGAGGCTGGGGGGAACTATGGCTACACCTTC
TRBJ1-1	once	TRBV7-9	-	CASSLSYRENPEAFF	TGTGCCAGCAGCTTATCCTACAGGGAGAATCCTGAAGCTTTCTTT
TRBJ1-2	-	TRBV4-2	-	CASSQETRVPYGYTF	TGTGCCAGCAGCCAAGAAACCCGAGTCCCCTATGGCTACACCTTC
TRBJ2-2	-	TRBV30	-	CAWTLWERPGELFF	TGTGCCTGGACGCTGTGGGAGCGACCCGGGGAGCTGTTTTTT
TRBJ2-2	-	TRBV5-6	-	CASSLQHTGELFF	TGTGCCAGCAGCTTACAGCACACCGGGGAGCTGTTTTTT
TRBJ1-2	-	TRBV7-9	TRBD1	CASSPGGARYGYTF	TGTGCCAGCAGCCCAGGGGGGGCTCGGTATGGCTACACCTTC
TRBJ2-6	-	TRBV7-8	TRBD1	CASSFQPTGGFGANVLTF	TGTGCCAGCAGCTTCCAGCCGACAGGGGGCTTTGGGGCCAACGTCCTGACTTTC
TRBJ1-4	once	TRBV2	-	CASSKDHATNEKLFF	TGTGCCAGCAGTAAGGACCATGCAACTAATGAAAAACTGTTTTTT
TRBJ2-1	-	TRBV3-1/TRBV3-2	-	CASSQVTVSYNEQFF	TGTGCCAGCAGCCAAGTAACAGTCTCCTACAATGAGCAGTTCTTC
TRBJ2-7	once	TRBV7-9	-	CASSPPDGLSSYEQYF	TGTGCCAGCAGCCCCCCCGACGGTCTGAGCTCCTACGAGCAGTACTTC
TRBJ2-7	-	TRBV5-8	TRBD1	CASSLDRGLFEQYF	TGTGCCAGCAGCTTGGACAGGGGGCTCTTCGAGCAGTACTTC
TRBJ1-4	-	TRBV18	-	CASSPIGKTATNEKLFF	TGTGCCAGCTCACCTATAGGCAAGACAGCAACTAATGAAAAACTGTTTTTT
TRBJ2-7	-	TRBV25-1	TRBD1	CASSDTGGYEQYF	TGTGCCAGCAGTGACACAGGGGGCTACGAGCAGTACTTC
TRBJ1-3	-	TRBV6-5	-	CASSSDSLSGNTIYF	TGTGCCAGCAGTTCCGACAGTCTGTCGGGAAACACCATATATTTT
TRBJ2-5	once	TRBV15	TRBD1	CATSRGQGEETQYF	TGTGCCACCAGCAGAGGACAGGGGGAAGAGACCCAGTACTTC
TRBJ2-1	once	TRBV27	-	CASGNSGLYDNEQFF	TGTGCCAGCGGAAATAGCGGACTTTACGACAATGAGCAGTTCTTC
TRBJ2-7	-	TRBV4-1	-	CASSQKADYEQYF	TGCGCCAGCAGCCAAAAGGCTGACTACGAGCAGTACTTC
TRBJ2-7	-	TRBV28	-	CASSSPGSYEQYF	TGTGCCAGCAGTTCTCCGGGGTCCTACGAGCAGTACTTC
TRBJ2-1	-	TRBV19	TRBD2	CASSIGLADYNEQFF	TGTGCCAGTAGTATAGGTCTAGCGGATTACAATGAGCAGTTCTTC
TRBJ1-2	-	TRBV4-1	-	CASSAFQVINGYTF	TGCGCCAGCAGCGCCTTCCAGGTCATCAATGGCTACACCTTC
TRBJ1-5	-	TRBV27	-	CARMTGKNQPQHF	TGTGCCAGAATGACAGGAAAAAATCAGCCCCAGCATTTT
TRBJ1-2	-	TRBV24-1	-	CATSDNARGYGYTF	TGTGCCACCAGTGATAACGCCAGGGGTTATGGCTACACCTTC
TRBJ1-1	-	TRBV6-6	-	CASKFEGRDTEAFF	TGTGCCAGCAAATTTGAGGGGAGGGACACTGAAGCTTTCTTT
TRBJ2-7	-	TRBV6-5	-	CASSYSLGGSYEQYF	TGTGCCAGCAGTTACTCCCTAGGGGGGTCCTACGAGCAGTACTTC
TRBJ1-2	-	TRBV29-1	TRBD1	CSVGTGYGYTF	TGCAGCGTTGGGACAGGTTATGGCTACACCTTC
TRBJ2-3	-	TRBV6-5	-	CASSYGGRGDTQYF	TGTGCCAGCAGTTACGGGGGGCGCGGAGATACGCAGTATTTT
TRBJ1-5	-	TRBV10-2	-	CASSDLLNQPQHF	TGCGCCAGCAGTGACTTGCTCAATCAGCCCCAGCATTTT
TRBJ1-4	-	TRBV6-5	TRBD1	CASSGQGKEKLFF	TGTGCCAGCAGCGGACAGGGAAAGGAAAAACTGTTTTTT
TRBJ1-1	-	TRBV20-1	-	CSAREGPEAFF	TGCAGTGCTAGAGAGGGGCCTGAAGCTTTCTTT
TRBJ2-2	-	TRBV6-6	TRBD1	CASTWTGQTGELFF	TGTGCCAGCACCTGGACAGGGCAAACCGGGGAGCTGTTTTTT
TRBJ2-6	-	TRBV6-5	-	CASNSQLRGANVLTF	TGTGCCAGCAACTCCCAGCTCAGAGGGGCCAACGTCCTGACTTTC
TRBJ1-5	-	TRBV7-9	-	CASSSAHSNQPQHF	TGTGCCAGCAGCTCAGCCCATAGCAATCAGCCCCAGCATTTT
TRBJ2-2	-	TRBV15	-	CATSFQGDTGELFF	TGTGCCACCAGCTTCCAGGGAGATACCGGGGAGCTGTTTTTT
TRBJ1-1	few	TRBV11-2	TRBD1	CATWGQGVTEAFF	TGTGCCACCTGGGGACAGGGCGTTACTGAAGCTTTCTTT
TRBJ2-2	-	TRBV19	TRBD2	CASRNAGDTGELFF	TGTGCCAGTAGAAATGCGGGGGACACCGGGGAGCTGTTTTTT
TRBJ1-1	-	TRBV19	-	CASWGNTEAFF	TGTGCCAGTTGGGGGAACACTGAAGCTTTCTTT